This T cell receptor (beta chain) was documented in a study of T cells after yellow fever vaccination. Overall study: SMART-Seq v4 Ultra Low Input prepared the low-cell-number fractions. Overall study results and limits: Bulk-population clonotypes that are abundant could appear as contaminants in FACS-sorted repertoires. Booster sampling recovered most clones from primary vaccination (96% CD4, approximately 90% CD8).

Worth noting for this clonotype: As yet, its antigen is unknown.

The CDR3 contains 15 residues. The ends were cut back, 1 base at V and 6 bases at J, with 12 bases in the middle. Germline CDR1 is MNHEY and CDR2 is SMNVEV (reference sequence). Researchers made TCR cDNA using 5'RACE template switching, and this step added a universal primer site and UMIs. Using its own MiXCR run on the 5' RACE reads, TCRdb lists one record per CDR3 protein. This table has hundreds of thousands of distinct CDR3 sequences, less than 15% appearing once. This specimen was PBMCs, taken on the day of the yellow fever booster vaccination. The clonotype originates from a man aged 25-40 years who received the YFV17D yellow fever vaccine. The chain uses TRBV27 and TRBJ2-2; D is unresolved. The CDR3 loop is CASSLLTTGPGELFF. The CDR3 coding sequence is TGTGCCAGCAGTTTATTGACCACCGGCCCCGGGGAGCTGTTTTTT.